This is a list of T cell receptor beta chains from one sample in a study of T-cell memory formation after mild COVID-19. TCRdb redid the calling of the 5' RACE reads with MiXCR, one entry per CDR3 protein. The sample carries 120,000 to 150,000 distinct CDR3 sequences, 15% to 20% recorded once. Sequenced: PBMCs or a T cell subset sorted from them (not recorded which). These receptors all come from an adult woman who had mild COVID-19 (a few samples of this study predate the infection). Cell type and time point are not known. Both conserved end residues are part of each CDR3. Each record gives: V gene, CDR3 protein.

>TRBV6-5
CASRLMSNTDTQYF
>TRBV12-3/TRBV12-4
CASSLTRDGELFF
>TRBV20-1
CSAPTLGGYTF
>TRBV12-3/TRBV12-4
CASSFEVRNTEAFF
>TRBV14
CASSQTGAYNEQFF
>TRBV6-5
CASSPQGNRPFYEQYF
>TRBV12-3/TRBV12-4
CASSPGTHRTEAFF
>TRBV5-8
CASPWVSEAFF
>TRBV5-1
CASSLAPNPGQFF
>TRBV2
CASSRGLGGGGYTF
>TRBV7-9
CASSPNDTQYF
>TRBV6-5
CASSPQGATKTQYF
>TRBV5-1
CASSLEAGMNTGELFF
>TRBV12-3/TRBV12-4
CASSARTGTSYNEQFF
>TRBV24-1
CATSDTTGNYGYTF
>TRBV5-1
CASSLEGGDTQYF
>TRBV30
CAWKGRTEAFF
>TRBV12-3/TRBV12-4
CASSWSDLYNEQFF